This TCR beta chain was observed in a study of T cells in placental villitis. Study-wide results and limits: Some captured T cells may have been decidual rather than villous, especially in controls.

As for this clone: Its antigen is as yet unknown.

The libraries were made with immunoSEQ v4. Measured with immunoSEQ multiplex PCR; TCRdb has only the in-frame clones, and not every one. The sample has 2,500 to 4,000 clones, more than 65% seen once; the top ten hold roughly 16%. The germline CDR1 and CDR2 sequences are LNHDA and SQIVND (reference sequence). Trimming took off 5 bases at V and 7 bases at J, with 12 bases between the two ends. This CDR3 contains 13 residues. This chain joins TRBV19 and TRBJ1-5, with no clear D. The source material was placental tissue containing maternal and fetal cells. This clonotype originated in a human patient with infectious villitis; the placental T cells may come from both mother and fetus. The CDR3 here is CASSLLTSQPQHF. The CDR3 nucleotides read TGTGCCAGTAGTCTCCTCACATCCCAGCCCCAGCATTTT.